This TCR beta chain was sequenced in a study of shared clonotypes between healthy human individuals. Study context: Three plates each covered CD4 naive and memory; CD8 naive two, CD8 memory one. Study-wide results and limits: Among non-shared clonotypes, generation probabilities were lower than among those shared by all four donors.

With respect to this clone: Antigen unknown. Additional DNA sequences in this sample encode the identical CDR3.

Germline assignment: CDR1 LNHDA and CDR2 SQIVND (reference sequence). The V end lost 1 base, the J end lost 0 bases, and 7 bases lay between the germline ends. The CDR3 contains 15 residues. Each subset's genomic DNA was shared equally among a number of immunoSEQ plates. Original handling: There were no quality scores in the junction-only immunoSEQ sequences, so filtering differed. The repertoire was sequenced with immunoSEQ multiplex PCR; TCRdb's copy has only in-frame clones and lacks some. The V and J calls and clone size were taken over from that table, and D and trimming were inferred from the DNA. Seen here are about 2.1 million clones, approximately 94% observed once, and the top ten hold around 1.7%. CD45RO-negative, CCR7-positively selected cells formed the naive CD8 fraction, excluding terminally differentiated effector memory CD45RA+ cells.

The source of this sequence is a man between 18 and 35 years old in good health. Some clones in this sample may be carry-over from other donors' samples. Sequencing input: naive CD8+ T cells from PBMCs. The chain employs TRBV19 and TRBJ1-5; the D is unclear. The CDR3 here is CASSIGGYSNQPQHF. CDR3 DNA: TGTGCCAGTAGTATAGGGGGATATAGCAATCAGCCCCAGCATTTT.